What follows are 18 T cell receptor beta chains derived from one specimen sequenced in a study of T cell changes during pregnancy in multiple sclerosis. Libraries were prepared by immunoSEQ multiplex PCR; TCRdb keeps only in-frame clonotypes and omits some of them. The profile shows about 42,000 clones, around 84% of them singletons. The material sequenced was CD4+ T cells from peripheral blood mononuclear cells, taken before pregnancy. These TCRs come from a female donor with multiple sclerosis, enrolled in a pregnancy study.

The chain's CDR3 is CASSLQLNYGYTF. CDR3 in DNA: TGTGCCAGCAGTTTACAGCTGAACTATGGCTACACCTTC. The chain carries TRBV6-5 and TRBJ1-2; the D is unclear. V was cut by 4 bases and J by 2 bases, with 8 bases left in between. The length of the CDR3 is 13 residues. CDR1 MNHEY and CDR2 SVGAGI come from the germline V gene.

The V and J genes are TRBV19 and TRBJ1-2, with no clear D. Germline CDR1 reads LNHDA; CDR2 reads SQIVND (reference sequence). V shed 5 bases and J shed 2 bases, with 12 bases lying between them. The CDR3 length is 14 residues. CDR3 nucleotides: TGTGCCAGTAGTTGGAGGGAGGGCAACTATGGCTACACCTTC. Residues: CASSWREGNYGYTF.

This sequence joins TRBV6-1 and TRBJ2-7; 9 bases agree with TRBD1. J was trimmed by 1 base and V by 8 bases; bases with no gene match: 6. The CDR3 is 14 residues long. CDR1 and CDR2 from the germline V gene are MNHNS and SASEGT. For the CDR3, the DNA is TGTGCCAGCTCACAGGGGGCAGCATCCTACGAGCAGTACTTC. Encoded protein: CASSQGAASYEQYF.

The chain uses TRBV19 and TRBJ2-1, with D possibly matching TRBD2 (6 bases). The CDR3 consists of 14 residues. Germline CDR1 and CDR2: LNHDA and SQIVND (reference sequence). V lost 5 bases and J 7 bases, leaving 15 bases between the germline ends. The DNA of the CDR3 is TGTGCCAGTAGTGTGGGACTGACTCAAAATGAGCAGTTCTTC. This sequence encodes CASSVGLTQNEQFF.

This clone is a singleton in its sample. The CDR3 protein is CASSTNIGGYTF. The DNA of the CDR3 is TGTGCCAGCTCAACAAATATTGGCGGCTACACCTTC. The gene calls are TRBV18 and TRBJ1-2; no definite D call. The V end lost 5 bases, the J end lost 8 bases, and 12 bases lay between the germline ends. There are 12 residues in the CDR3. Per the germline V gene, CDR1 is KGHSH and CDR2 is LQKENI.

The genes are TRBV5-1 and TRBJ2-5; 8 bases agree with TRBD2. The CDR3 loop spans 17 amino acids. Germline trimming cut 0 bases from V and 1 base from J; bases unmatched to any gene: 8. Germline lookup yields CDR1 SGHRS and CDR2 YFSETQ. The CDR3 region is CASSLAVSGVIQETQYF. In DNA form, the CDR3 reads TGCGCCAGCAGCTTGGCCGTTAGCGGGGTGATCCAAGAGACCCAGTACTTC. Complete variable domain (other parts from reference TRBV5-1 and TRBJ2-5): KAGVTQTPRYLIKTRGQQVTLSCSPISGHRSVSWYQQTPGQGLQFLFEYFSETQRNKGNFPGRFSGRQFSNSRSEMNVSTLELGDSALYLCASSLAVSGVIQETQYFGPGTRLLVL.

This clone was counted a single time. The chain has TRBV7-2 and TRBJ2-2; 8 positions agree with TRBD2. The V and J ends lost 2 bases and 1 base, in that order; junction bases with no gene match: 6. This CDR3 has 17 amino acids. The germline gives CDR1 SGHTA, CDR2 FQGNSA. CDR3 DNA sequence: TGTGCCAGCAGCTTAAAACGGGGGGGCTGGAACACCGGGGAGCTGTTTTTT. This gives the protein CASSLKRGGWNTGELFF.

The chain joins TRBV5-1 to TRBJ2-7, with 12 positions matching TRBD2. V was clipped by 0 bases and J by 6 bases; unmatched bases: 7. Germline CDR1 reads SGHRS; CDR2 reads YFSETQ. The CDR3 covers 16 residues. As DNA, the CDR3 is TGCGCCAGCAGCTTGGTCCCGACTAGCGGGGGCAGCGAGCAGTACTTC. Amino acids: CASSLVPTSGGSEQYF.

Only a few counts were recorded for this clone. The chain employs TRBV18 and TRBJ1-6; possible D gene TRBD1, 6 bases. Trimming removed 3 bases from V and 9 bases from J, with 21 bases in between. The CDR3 runs to 17 residues. The germline V gene encodes CDR1 KGHSH and CDR2 LQKENI. CDR3 DNA sequence: TGTGCCAGCTCACCTAAAGAACAGGGAAACGAGGGTTCACCCCTCCACTTT. Its protein product is CASSPKEQGNEGSPLHF.

In its sample, this clone was seen once. The chain recombines TRBV5-1 with TRBJ2-3; possible D gene TRBD1, 5 bases. CDR1 is SGHRS and CDR2 is YFSETQ in the germline V gene. Trimming stripped 7 bases from V and 0 bases from J, with 12 bases between. The CDR3 loop spans 14 amino acids. The CDR3 DNA reads TGCGCCAGCGGTGGGGCCGTAAGCACAGATACGCAGTATTTT. This translates into CASGGAVSTDTQYF.

The genes are TRBV19 and TRBJ2-3; 9 nucleotides agree with TRBD2. The CDR3 is made up of 14 amino acids. With 5 bases clipped from V and 9 bases from J, the junction kept 9 bases outside the gene matches. Germline V CDR1 and CDR2: LNHDA, SQIVND (reference sequence). The CDR3 loop is CASSGGLAGETQYF. CDR3 in DNA: TGTGCCAGTAGTGGGGGACTAGCAGGGGAAACGCAGTATTTT.

This clone has at least ten counts. The chain recombines TRBV7-2 with TRBJ1-5; the match to TRBD1 covers 8 bases. The CDR3 has 16 residues. J lost 1 base, V lost 5 bases, and 7 bases had no gene match. Germline CDR1 and CDR2: SGHTA and FQGNSA. CDR3 region: CASSPTGERSNQPQHF. CDR3 coding DNA: TGTGCCAGCAGCCCGACAGGGGAAAGGAGCAATCAGCCCCAGCATTTT.

The chain couples TRBV28 to TRBJ1-2; the match to TRBD1 covers 8 bases. The CDR3 loop spans 15 amino acids. V lost 6 bases to trimming and J lost 4 bases; unmatched junction nucleotides: 10. Germline V gives CDR1 MDHEN, CDR2 SYDVKM. In DNA, the CDR3 is TGTGCCAGCAGCCTCCCGACAGGGGAAGCCTATGGCTACACCTTC. This gives the protein CASSLPTGEAYGYTF.

The CDR3 reads CASSTGQGARSPLHF. The CDR3 DNA is TGTGCCAGCAGCACAGGCCAGGGGGCGCGATCACCCCTCCACTTT. The chain links TRBV7-2 to TRBJ1-6; TRBD1 agrees at 8 bases. From germline, CDR1 is SGHTA and CDR2 FQGNSA. CDR3 length: 15 amino acids. Losses at the gene ends were 5 bases for V and 10 bases for J; bases not matched to a gene: 10. The full variable domain, rest sourced from reference TRBV7-2 and TRBJ1-6, is GAGVSQSPSNKVTEKGKDVELRCDPISGHTALYWYRQSLGQGLEFLIYFQGNSAPDKSGLPSDRFSAERTGGSVSTLTIQRTQQEDSAVYLCASSTGQGARSPLHFGNGTRLTVT.

The chain is built from TRBV5-4 and TRBJ2-7; possibly TRBD2 for D (6 bases). The V gene's germline CDR1 is SGHNT and CDR2 YYREEE (reference sequence). This CDR3 contains 15 residues. The V end was cut by 0 bases, the J end by 2 bases, with 12 bases between. CDR3 sequence (DNA): TGTGCCAGCAGCTTGGGGGGCGGGGTTGCCTACGAGCAGTACTTC. Translating it yields CASSLGGGVAYEQYF.

The V and J genes are TRBV5-5 and TRBJ1-1; D might be TRBD1 (5 bases). V lost 4 bases and J 3 bases, leaving 16 bases between the germline ends. Germline V lookup: CDR1 SGHKS, CDR2 YYEKEE (reference sequence). The CDR3 consists of 15 residues. CDR3 loop: CASSIPEGWDTEAFF. DNA of the CDR3: TGTGCCAGCAGCATCCCGGAGGGGTGGGACACTGAAGCTTTCTTT.

The rearrangement uses TRBV7-9 and TRBJ2-3; 8 bases agree with TRBD2. The CDR3 loop spans 12 amino acids. In germline, CDR1 is SEHNR, CDR2 FQNEAQ (reference sequence). The J segment lost 6 bases and the V segment lost 5 bases, leaving 1 base of the junction unmatched. The CDR3 DNA is TGTGCCAGCAGCCGGGAGGGGGATACGCAGTATTTT. Protein sequence: CASSREGDTQYF. Full variable domain (remainder filled in from reference TRBV7-9 and TRBJ2-3): DTGVSQNPRHKITKRGQNVTFRCDPISEHNRLYWYRQTLGQGPEFLTYFQNEAQLEKSRLLSDRFSAERPKGSFSTLEIQRTEQGDSAMYLCASSREGDTQYFGPGTRLTVL.

The rearrangement joins TRBV27 to TRBJ1-2; no clear D gene. V was clipped by 6 bases and J by 7 bases, with 12 bases between them. Germline CDR1 MNHEY, CDR2 SMNVEV (reference sequence). The CDR3 extends over 12 amino acids. The CDR3 reads CASSPRGIGYTF. CDR3 DNA sequence: TGTGCCAGCAGCCCTCGGGGTATTGGCTACACCTTC.